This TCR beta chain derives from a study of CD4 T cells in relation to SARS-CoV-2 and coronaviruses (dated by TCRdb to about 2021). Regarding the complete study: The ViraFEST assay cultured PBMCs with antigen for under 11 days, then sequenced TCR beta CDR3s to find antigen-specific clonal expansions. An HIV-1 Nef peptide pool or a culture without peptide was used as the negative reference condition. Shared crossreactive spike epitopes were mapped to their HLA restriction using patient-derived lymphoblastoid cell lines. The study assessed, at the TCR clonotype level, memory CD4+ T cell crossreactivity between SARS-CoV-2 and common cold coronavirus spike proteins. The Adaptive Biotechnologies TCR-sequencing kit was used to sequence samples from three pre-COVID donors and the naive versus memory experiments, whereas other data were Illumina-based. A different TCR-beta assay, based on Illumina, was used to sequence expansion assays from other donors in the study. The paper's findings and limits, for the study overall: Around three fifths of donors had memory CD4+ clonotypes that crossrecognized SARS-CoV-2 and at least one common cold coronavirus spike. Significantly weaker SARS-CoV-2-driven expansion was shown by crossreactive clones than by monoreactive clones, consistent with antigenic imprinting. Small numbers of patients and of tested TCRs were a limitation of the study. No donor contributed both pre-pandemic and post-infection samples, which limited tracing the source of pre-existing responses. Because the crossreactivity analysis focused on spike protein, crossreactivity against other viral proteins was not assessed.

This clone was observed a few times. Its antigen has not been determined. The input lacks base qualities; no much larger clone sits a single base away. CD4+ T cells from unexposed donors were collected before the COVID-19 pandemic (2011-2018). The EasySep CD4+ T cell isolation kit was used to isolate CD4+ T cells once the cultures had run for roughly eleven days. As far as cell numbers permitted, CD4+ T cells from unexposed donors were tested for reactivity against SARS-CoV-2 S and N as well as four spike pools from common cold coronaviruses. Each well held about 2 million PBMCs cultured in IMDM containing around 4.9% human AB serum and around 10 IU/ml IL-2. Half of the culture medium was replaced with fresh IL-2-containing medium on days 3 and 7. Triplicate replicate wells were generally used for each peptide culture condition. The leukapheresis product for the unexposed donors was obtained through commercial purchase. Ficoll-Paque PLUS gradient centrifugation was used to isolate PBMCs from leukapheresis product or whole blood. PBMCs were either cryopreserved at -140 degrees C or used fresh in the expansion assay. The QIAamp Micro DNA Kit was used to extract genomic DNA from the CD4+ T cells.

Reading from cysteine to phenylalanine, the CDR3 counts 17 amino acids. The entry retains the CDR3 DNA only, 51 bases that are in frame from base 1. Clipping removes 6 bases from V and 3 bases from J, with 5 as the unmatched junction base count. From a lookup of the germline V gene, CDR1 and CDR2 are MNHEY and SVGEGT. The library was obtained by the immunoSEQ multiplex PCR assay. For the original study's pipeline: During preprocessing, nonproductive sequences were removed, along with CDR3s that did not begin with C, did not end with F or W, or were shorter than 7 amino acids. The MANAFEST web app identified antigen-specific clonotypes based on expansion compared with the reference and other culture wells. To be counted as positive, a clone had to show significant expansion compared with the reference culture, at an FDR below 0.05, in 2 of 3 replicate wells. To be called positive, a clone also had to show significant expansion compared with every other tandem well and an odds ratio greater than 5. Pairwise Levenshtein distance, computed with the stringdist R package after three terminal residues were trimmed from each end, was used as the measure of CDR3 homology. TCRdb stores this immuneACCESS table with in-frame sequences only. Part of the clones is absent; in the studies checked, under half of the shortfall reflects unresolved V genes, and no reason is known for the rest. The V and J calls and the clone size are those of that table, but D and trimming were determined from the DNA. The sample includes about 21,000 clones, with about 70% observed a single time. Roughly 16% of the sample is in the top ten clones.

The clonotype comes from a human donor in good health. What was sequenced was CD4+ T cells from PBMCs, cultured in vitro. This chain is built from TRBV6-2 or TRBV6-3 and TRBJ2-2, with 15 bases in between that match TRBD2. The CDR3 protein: CASSGLAGGPDTGELFF. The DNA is TGTGCCAGCAGCGGACTAGCGGGAGGGCCCGACACCGGGGAGCTGTTTTTT.